The 25 T cell receptor beta chains presented below share a single source sample, sequenced in a study of T cell responses to AZD1222 COVID-19 vaccine (dated by TCRdb to the early 2020s). In light of the paper, this sample's time point label describes: baseline before first vaccination. The receptor library was made with the immunoSEQ multiplex PCR assay. TCRdb holds this immuneACCESS table with in-frame rearrangements only. Some clones are missing; in checked studies, unresolved V genes explain under half, and the rest has no known cause. Across this sample there are around 120,000 clones, with about 90% seen only once. Of the sample, about 4.5% is held by the ten largest clones. The sequenced sample was peripheral blood, obtained on day 0 of AZD1222 vaccination. The receptors come from an adult in good health.

This chain connects TRBV6-4 to TRBJ1-2, with D possibly TRBD1 on 5 matching bases. This CDR3 has 14 amino acids. V was pared by 3 bases and J by 4 bases, with 12 bases between. Germline CDR1 MRHNA, CDR2 SNTAGT. This CDR3 is CASSDTGPVYGYTF. The CDR3 DNA is TGTGCCAGCAGTGATACAGGACCCGTCTATGGCTACACCTTC.

The chain couples TRBV7-9 to TRBJ1-3; D is unresolved. CDR1 and CDR2 from the germline V gene are SEHNR and FQNEAQ (reference sequence). With 3 bases removed from V and 2 bases from J, the gap between germline ends came to 11 bases. The CDR3 is 15 amino acids. For the CDR3, the DNA is TGTGCCAGCAGCTTTTTCTTAGAAACTGGAAACACCATATATTTT. Protein sequence: CASSFFLETGNTIYF.

Only one count was recorded for this clone. The V call is TRBV18, the J call TRBJ1-4; possibly TRBD1 for D (5 bases). The CDR3 covers 15 residues. V was clipped by 6 bases and J by 5 bases, with 16 bases between them. CDR1 KGHSH and CDR2 LQKENI come from the germline V gene. In DNA, the CDR3 is TGTGCCAGCTCGCTTGCTGGCGGGGGAAATGAAAAACTGTTTTTT. Translation: CASSLAGGGNEKLFF.

This clone appeared a single time. The V call is TRBV28, the J call TRBJ2-7; D might be TRBD1 or TRBD2, each matching 5 bases. Germline CDR1 MDHEN, CDR2 SYDVKM. The CDR3 has 13 residues. With 8 bases removed from V and 0 bases from J, the gap between germline ends came to 11 bases. This CDR3 reads CASQPGTSYEQYF. The CDR3, as DNA: TGTGCCAGCCAGCCCGGGACCTCCTACGAGCAGTACTTC.

The V and J genes are TRBV5-6 and TRBJ2-7, with a tentative D call TRBD1 (6 bases). V was cut by 4 bases and J by 6 bases, with 20 bases left in between. Germline CDR1 SGHDT, CDR2 YYEEEE. This CDR3 has 15 amino acids. CDR3 in amino acids: CASSPTTWTVFEQYF. The CDR3 DNA follows: TGTGCCAGCAGCCCCACAACTTGGACAGTTTTCGAGCAGTACTTC.

J is TRBJ2-1 and V is TRBV30; 11 bases align to TRBD2. After removal of 2 bases from V and 10 bases from J, the junction contained 4 bases not matched to a gene. The CDR3 spans 13 residues. Germline-derived CDR1 and CDR2 are GTSNPN and SVGIG (reference sequence). DNA of the CDR3: TGTGCCTGGAGTTTCGCTAGCGGGAGGGAGCAGTTCTTC. It is translated as CAWSFASGREQFF.

This sequence joins TRBV5-1 and TRBJ1-1, with a tentative D call TRBD1 (6 bases). The CDR3 sequence is 15 residues long. Trimming stripped 0 bases from V and 0 bases from J, with 9 bases between. From germline, CDR1 is SGHRS and CDR2 YFSETQ. CDR3 sequence reads: CASSLAQGLNTEAFF. The DNA of the CDR3 is TGCGCCAGCAGCTTGGCACAGGGATTGAACACTGAAGCTTTCTTT. Full variable domain (rest looked up from reference TRBV5-1 and TRBJ1-1): KAGVTQTPRYLIKTRGQQVTLSCSPISGHRSVSWYQQTPGQGLQFLFEYFSETQRNKGNFPGRFSGRQFSNSRSEMNVSTLELGDSALYLCASSLAQGLNTEAFFGQGTRLTVV.

This clone was picked up one time. The chain is built from TRBV5-1 and TRBJ2-5, with D uncertain. The CDR3 runs 13 residues. In germline, CDR1 is SGHRS, CDR2 YFSETQ. Trimming took off 1 base at V and 4 bases at J, with 8 bases between the two ends. This CDR3 is CASSLWTGETQYF. CDR3 DNA sequence: TGCGCCAGCAGCTTGTGGACGGGAGAGACCCAGTACTTC.

This clone was seen once. The chain has TRBV29-1 and TRBJ1-2; TRBD1 is a possible D gene (5 bases). Trimming removed 7 bases at V and 8 bases at J, with 14 bases between. Looked up from germline, CDR1 is SQVTM and CDR2 is ANQGSEA. This CDR3 is built from 11 residues. CDR3 protein: CSAEPQGGYTF. The CDR3, as DNA: TGCAGCGCAGAACCCCAGGGAGGCTACACCTTC.

The chain is built from TRBV30 and TRBJ2-5; D is unclear. The V end was cut by 2 bases, the J end by 5 bases, with 12 bases between. CDR3 length: 13 amino acids. In germline, CDR1 is GTSNPN, CDR2 SVGIG (reference sequence). Here the CDR3 reads CAWSYEVGETQYF. CDR3 nucleotide sequence: TGTGCCTGGAGTTACGAGGTGGGGGAGACCCAGTACTTC.

This clone was observed a few times. DNA for the CDR3: TGTGCCAGCAGCCCTCTTAGCGGGAGGCTCTACAATGAGCAGTTCTTC. It encodes CASSPLSGRLYNEQFF. The chain uses TRBV5-6 and TRBJ2-1; 10 positions match TRBD2. The CDR3 runs to 16 residues. The germline CDR1 and CDR2 sequences are SGHDT and YYEEEE. The ends lost 4 bases at V and 3 bases at J; junction bases unmatched: 7.

The rearrangement links TRBV11-2 to TRBJ2-3; D not certain. Germline lookup yields CDR1 SGHAT and CDR2 FQNNGV. The CDR3 contains 14 residues. Trimming shortened V by 5 bases and J by 3 bases, and 12 bases separated the two germline ends. CDR3 sequence reads: CASSPHLGTDTQYF. As DNA, the CDR3 is TGTGCCAGCAGCCCCCATCTCGGAACAGATACGCAGTATTTT.

V gene TRBV27 combines with J gene TRBJ2-2; 11 nucleotides align to TRBD2. The V segment lost 5 bases and the J segment 4 bases; nucleotides outside the gene matches: 6. The germline gives CDR1 MNHEY, CDR2 SMNVEV (reference sequence). The CDR3 is 16 amino acids. The CDR3 DNA is TGTGCCAGCAGTCCCCCCCTAGCGGGGGGCACCGGGGAGCTGTTTTTT. It encodes CASSPPLAGGTGELFF.

V is TRBV3-1 (or the pseudogene TRBV3-2) and J is TRBJ1-3; D call uncertain. V was clipped by 0 bases and J by 0 bases, with 15 bases between them. Per germline, CDR1 LGHDT and CDR2 YNNKEL (reference sequence). The CDR3 has 18 residues. The chain's CDR3 is CASSQDPSRTTSGNTIYF. The DNA for the CDR3 is TGTGCCAGCAGCCAAGATCCCAGCAGGACGACCTCTGGAAACACCATATATTTT.

The V and J genes are TRBV5-4 and TRBJ1-3, with 7 nucleotides matching TRBD1. The CDR3 sequence is 16 residues long. Per the germline V gene, CDR1 is SGHNT and CDR2 is YYREEE (reference sequence). The V segment lost 3 bases and the J segment 0 bases; nucleotides outside the gene matches: 6. Here the CDR3 reads CASSWDSSTSGNTIYF. DNA of the CDR3: TGTGCCAGCAGCTGGGACAGTTCTACCTCTGGAAACACCATATATTTT.

The chain uses TRBV5-1 and TRBJ1-1; 11 nucleotides line up with TRBD1. The V gene's germline CDR1 is SGHRS and CDR2 YFSETQ. The CDR3 spans 17 residues. With 0 bases clipped from V and 5 bases from J, the junction kept 9 bases outside the gene matches. CDR3 nucleotide sequence: TGCGCCAGCAGCTTGGATGGGACCGGGACAGGGGGTACTGAAGCTTTCTTT. This sequence encodes CASSLDGTGTGGTEAFF.

The chain uses TRBV19 and TRBJ1-3; D is ambiguous. The germline V and J ends were trimmed by 0 bases and 4 bases, with 4 bases remaining between them. The CDR3 runs 13 residues. Germline V gene lookup returns CDR1 LNHDA and CDR2 SQIVND (reference sequence). The chain's CDR3 is CASSIEEGNTIYF. In DNA, the CDR3 is TGTGCCAGTAGTATAGAAGAGGGAAACACCATATATTTT. The full variable domain, rest sourced from reference TRBV19 and TRBJ1-3, is DGGITQSPKYLFRKEGQNVTLSCEQNLNHDAMYWYRQDPGQGLRLIYYSQIVNDFQKGDIAEGYSVSREKKESFPLTVTSAQKNPTAFYLCASSIEEGNTIYFGEGSWLTVV.

Comments on this clone: This specimen includes other DNA sequences encoding the same CDR3. The chain couples TRBV5-1 to TRBJ1-2, with unresolved D. The CDR3 runs 13 residues. V was cut by 5 bases and J by 2 bases, with 10 bases left in between. Germline V gene lookup returns CDR1 SGHRS and CDR2 YFSETQ. The CDR3 bases are TGCGCCAGCAGTCTGGGCGGAAACTATGGCTACACCTTC. It encodes CASSLGGNYGYTF.

This clone appeared once. This chain connects TRBV20-1 to TRBJ2-7; D is unresolved. Germline loops: CDR1 DFQATT, CDR2 SNEGSKA (reference sequence). The V end was cut by 3 bases, the J end by 6 bases, with 9 bases between. The CDR3 sequence is 11 residues long. The CDR3 protein is CSARESPEQYF. The CDR3 nucleotides read TGCAGTGCTAGGGAGTCCCCCGAGCAGTACTTC.

The chain joins TRBV6-5 to TRBJ1-6; 9 positions agree with TRBD1. V lost 6 bases and J lost 1; bases outside the gene matches: 1. The CDR3 is made up of 15 amino acids. The germline CDR1 and CDR2 sequences are MNHEY and SVGAGI. This chain's CDR3 is CASRDRGSYNSPLHF. In DNA form, the CDR3 reads TGTGCCAGCAGGGACAGGGGTTCCTATAATTCACCCCTCCACTTT.

The rearrangement joins TRBV2 to TRBJ2-1; maybe TRBD2 (6 bases). The CDR3 is 14 residues long. Deletions cut 9 bases from V and 3 bases from J, with 15 bases between. Germline V CDR1 and CDR2: SNHLY, FYNNEI. CDR3 DNA sequence: TGTGCCAGGAGGGAGGCAGAGTTCTACAATGAGCAGTTCTTC. Amino acids: CARREAEFYNEQFF.

This clone appeared a single time. This chain connects TRBV5-1 to TRBJ2-3, with D perhaps matching TRBD1 (6 bases). V lost 6 bases and J lost 4, with 15 bases in between. Germline loops: CDR1 SGHRS, CDR2 YFSETQ. CDR3 length equals 14 residues. As DNA, the CDR3 is TGCGCCAGCACGGACAGAAACAGGGCAGATACGCAGTATTTT. Encoded protein: CASTDRNRADTQYF.

V gene TRBV5-4 combines with J gene TRBJ1-5; D is possibly TRBD1 (5 bases). CDR1 and CDR2 (germline): SGHNT, YYREEE (reference sequence). Trimming cost V 4 bases and J 7 bases, with 15 bases left between them. The CDR3 has 14 residues. This CDR3 is CASSLQGSGQPQHF. For the CDR3, the DNA is TGTGCCAGCAGCCTCCAGGGTAGCGGGCAGCCCCAGCATTTT. The full variable domain, with the rest looked up from reference TRBV5-4 and TRBJ1-5, is ETGVTQSPTHLIKTRGQQVTLRCSSQSGHNTVSWYQQALGQGPQFIFQYYREEENGRGNFPPRFSGLQFPNYSSELNVNALELDDSALYLCASSLQGSGQPQHFGDGTRLSIL.

The rearrangement uses TRBV5-4 and TRBJ2-7; D may correspond to TRBD1 or TRBD2 (5 bases each). The CDR3 extends over 15 amino acids. The V end lost 0 bases, the J end lost 1 base, and 11 bases lay between the germline ends. Germline-derived CDR1 and CDR2 are SGHNT and YYREEE (reference sequence). For the CDR3, the DNA is TGTGCCAGCAGCTTGGACAGGAGAGGGTCCTACGAGCAGTACTTC. Translating it yields CASSLDRRGSYEQYF.

J is TRBJ1-6 and V is TRBV30; possibly TRBD1 for D (5 bases). The germline CDR1 and CDR2 sequences are GTSNPN and SVGIG (reference sequence). The CDR3 covers 17 residues. V was pared by 5 bases and J by 7 bases, with 24 bases between. CDR3 sequence reads: CAWGRIDTGLINSPLHF. CDR3 in DNA: TGTGCCTGGGGACGGATTGATACGGGACTGATAAATTCACCCCTCCACTTT.